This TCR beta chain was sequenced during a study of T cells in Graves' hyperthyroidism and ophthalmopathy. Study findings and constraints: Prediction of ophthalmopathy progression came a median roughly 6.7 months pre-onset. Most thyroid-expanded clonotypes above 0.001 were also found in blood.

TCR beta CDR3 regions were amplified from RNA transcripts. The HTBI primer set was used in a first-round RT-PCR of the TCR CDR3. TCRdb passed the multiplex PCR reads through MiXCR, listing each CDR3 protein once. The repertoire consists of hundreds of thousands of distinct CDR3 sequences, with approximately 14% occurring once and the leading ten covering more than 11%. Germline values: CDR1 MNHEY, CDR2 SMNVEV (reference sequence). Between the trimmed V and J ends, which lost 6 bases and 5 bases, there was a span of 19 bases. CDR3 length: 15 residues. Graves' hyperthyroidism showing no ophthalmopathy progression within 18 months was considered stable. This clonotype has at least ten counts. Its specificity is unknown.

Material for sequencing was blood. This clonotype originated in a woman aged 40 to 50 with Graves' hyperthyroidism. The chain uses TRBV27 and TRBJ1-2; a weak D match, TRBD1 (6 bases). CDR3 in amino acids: CASRPRGNNRYGYTF. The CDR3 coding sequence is TGTGCCAGCAGACCTAGGGGGAACAATAGATATGGCTACACCTTC.